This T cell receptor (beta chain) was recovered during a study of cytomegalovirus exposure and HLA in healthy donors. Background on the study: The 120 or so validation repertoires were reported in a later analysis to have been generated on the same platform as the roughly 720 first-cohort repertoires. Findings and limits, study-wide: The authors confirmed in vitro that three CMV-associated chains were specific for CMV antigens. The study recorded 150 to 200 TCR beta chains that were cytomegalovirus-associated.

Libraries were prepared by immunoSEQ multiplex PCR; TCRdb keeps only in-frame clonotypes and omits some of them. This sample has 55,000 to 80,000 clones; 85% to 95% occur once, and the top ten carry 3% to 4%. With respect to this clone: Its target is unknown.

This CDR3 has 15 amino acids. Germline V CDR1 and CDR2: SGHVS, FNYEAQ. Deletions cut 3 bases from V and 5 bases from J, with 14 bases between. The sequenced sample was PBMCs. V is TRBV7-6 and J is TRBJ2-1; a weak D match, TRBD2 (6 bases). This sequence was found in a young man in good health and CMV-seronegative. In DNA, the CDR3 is TGTGCCAGCAGCTTGCGGGGTAGCGCCAACAATGAGCAGTTCTTC. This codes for CASSLRGSANNEQFF.